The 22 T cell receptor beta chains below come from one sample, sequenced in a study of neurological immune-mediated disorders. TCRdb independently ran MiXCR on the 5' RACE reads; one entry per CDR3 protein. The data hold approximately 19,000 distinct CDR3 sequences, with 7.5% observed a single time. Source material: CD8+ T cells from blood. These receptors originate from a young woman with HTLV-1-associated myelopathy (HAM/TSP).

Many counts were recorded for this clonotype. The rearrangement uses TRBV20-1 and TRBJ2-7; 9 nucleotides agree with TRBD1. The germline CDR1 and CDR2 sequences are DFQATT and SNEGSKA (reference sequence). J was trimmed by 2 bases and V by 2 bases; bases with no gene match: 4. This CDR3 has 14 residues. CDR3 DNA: TGCAGTGCTAGATCCGGGACAGGGCCCTACGAGCAGTACTTC. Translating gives CSARSGTGPYEQYF.

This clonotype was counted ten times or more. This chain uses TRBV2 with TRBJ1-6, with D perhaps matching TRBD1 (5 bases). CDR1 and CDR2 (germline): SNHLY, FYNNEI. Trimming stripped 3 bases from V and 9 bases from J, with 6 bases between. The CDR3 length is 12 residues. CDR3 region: CASSDRASPLHF. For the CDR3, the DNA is TGTGCCAGCAGTGACAGGGCTTCACCCCTCCACTTT.

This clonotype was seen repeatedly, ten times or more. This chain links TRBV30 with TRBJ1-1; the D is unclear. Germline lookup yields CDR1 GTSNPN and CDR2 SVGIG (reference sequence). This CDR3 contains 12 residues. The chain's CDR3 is CALRRGNTEAFF. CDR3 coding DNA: TGTGCTCTCCGACGGGGGAACACTGAAGCTTTCTTT.

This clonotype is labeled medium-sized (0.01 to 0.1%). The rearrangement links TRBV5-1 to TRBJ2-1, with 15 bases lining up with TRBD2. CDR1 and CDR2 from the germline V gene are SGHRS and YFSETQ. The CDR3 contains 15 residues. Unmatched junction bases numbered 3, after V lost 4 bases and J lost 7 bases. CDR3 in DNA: TGCGCCAGCAGCCATGGGACTAGCGGGGGGAATGAGCAGTTCTTC. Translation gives CASSHGTSGGNEQFF. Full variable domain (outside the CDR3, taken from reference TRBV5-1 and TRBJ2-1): KAGVTQTPRYLIKTRGQQVTLSCSPISGHRSVSWYQQTPGQGLQFLFEYFSETQRNKGNFPGRFSGRQFSNSRSEMNVSTLELGDSALYLCASSHGTSGGNEQFFGPGTRLTVL.

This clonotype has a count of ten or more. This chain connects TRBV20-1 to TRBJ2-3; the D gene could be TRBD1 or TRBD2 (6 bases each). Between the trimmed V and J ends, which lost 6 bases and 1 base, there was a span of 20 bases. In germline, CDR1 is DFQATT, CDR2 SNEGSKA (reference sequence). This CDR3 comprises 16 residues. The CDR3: CSAPIWRGERTDTQYF. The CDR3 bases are TGCAGTGCCCCCATTTGGAGGGGGGAACGCACAGATACGCAGTATTTT.

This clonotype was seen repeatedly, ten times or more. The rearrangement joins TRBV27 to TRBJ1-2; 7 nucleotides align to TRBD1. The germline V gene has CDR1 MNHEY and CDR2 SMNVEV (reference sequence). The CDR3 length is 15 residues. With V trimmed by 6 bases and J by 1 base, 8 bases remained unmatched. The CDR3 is CASSGTGTDNYGYTF. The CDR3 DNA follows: TGTGCCAGCAGCGGTACCGGGACAGATAACTATGGCTACACCTTC.

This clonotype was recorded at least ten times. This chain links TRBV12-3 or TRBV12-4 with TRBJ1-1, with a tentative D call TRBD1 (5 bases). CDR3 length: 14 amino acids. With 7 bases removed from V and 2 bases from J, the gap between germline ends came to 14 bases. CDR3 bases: TGTGCCAGCACCCACCGGGGGATTAACACTGAAGCTTTCTTT. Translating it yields CASTHRGINTEAFF.

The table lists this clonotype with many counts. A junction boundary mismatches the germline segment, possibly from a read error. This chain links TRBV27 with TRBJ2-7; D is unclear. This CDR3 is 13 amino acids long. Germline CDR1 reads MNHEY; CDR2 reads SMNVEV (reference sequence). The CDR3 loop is CASSYGPSFEQYF. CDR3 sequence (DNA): TGTGCCAGCAGTTACGGGCCCTCCTTCGAGCAGTACTTC.

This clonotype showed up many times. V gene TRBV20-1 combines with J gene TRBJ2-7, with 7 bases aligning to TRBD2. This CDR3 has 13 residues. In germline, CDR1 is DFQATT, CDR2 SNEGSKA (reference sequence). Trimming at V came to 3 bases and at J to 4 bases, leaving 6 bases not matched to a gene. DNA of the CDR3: TGCAGTGCTAGGAGCGGGGAAAGTTACGAGCAGTACTTC. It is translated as CSARSGESYEQYF.

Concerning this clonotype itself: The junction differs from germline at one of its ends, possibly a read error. CDR3 nucleotide sequence: TGCAGTGCTGTCGGACAGGGGGAAGGGAACACCGTGGAGCTGTTTTTT. Translated: CSAVGQGEGNTVELFF. The chain joins TRBV20-1 to TRBJ2-2; 10 nucleotides align to TRBD1. CDR1 is DFQATT, CDR2 SNEGSKA, per germline (reference sequence). The CDR3 contains 16 residues.

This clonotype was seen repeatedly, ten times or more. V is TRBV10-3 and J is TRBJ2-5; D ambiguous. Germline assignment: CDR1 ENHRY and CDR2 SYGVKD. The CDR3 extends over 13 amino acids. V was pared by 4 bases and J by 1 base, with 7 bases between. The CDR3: CAISADIQETQYF. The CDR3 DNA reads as TGTGCCATCAGTGCCGACATCCAAGAGACCCAGTACTTC.

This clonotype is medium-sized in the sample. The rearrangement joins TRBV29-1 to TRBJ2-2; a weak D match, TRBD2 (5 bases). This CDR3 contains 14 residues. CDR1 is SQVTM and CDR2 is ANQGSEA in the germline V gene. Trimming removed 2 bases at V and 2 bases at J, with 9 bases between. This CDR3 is CSVESRENTGELFF. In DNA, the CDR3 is TGCAGCGTTGAAAGTCGGGAAAACACCGGGGAGCTGTTTTTT.

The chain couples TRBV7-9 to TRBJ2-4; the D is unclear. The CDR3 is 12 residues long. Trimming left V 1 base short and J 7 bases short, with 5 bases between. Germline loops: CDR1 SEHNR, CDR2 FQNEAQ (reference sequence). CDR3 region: CASSLGQNIQYF. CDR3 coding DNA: TGTGCCAGCAGCTTAGGGCAGAACATTCAGTACTTC.

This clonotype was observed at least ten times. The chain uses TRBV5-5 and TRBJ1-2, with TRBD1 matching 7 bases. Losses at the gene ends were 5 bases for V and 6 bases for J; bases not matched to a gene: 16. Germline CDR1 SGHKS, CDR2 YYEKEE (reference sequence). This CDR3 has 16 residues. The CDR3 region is CASSPESTGRLNGYTF. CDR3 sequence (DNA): TGTGCCAGCAGTCCCGAATCGACAGGGCGTTTGAATGGCTACACCTTC.

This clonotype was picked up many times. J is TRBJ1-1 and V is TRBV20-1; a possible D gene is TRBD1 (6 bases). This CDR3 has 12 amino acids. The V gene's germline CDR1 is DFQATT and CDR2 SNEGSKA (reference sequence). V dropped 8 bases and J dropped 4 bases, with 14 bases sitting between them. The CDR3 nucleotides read TGCAGTTCAGAGCGGGGGGCCACTGAAGCTTTCTTT. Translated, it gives CSSERGATEAFF.

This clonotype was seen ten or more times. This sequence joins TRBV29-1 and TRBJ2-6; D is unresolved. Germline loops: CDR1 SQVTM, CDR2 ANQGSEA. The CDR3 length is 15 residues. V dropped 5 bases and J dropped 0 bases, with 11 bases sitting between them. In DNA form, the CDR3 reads TGCAGCGTTAGATTGGCCCTCTCTGGGGCCAACGTCCTGACTTTC. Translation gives CSVRLALSGANVLTF.

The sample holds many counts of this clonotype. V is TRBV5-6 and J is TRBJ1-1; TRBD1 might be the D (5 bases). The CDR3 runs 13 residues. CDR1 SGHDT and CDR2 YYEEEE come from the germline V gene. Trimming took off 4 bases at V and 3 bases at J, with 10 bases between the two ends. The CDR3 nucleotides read TGTGCCAGCAGCGCGGGGACCTACACTGAAGCTTTCTTT. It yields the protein CASSAGTYTEAFF.

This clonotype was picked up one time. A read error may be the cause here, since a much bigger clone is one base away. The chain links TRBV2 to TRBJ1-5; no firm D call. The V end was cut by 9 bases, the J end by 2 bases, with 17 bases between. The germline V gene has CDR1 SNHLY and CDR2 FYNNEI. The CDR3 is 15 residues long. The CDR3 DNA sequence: TGTGCCAGAAAAGTCTCGGGGTCCCGCAATCAGCCCCAGCATTTT. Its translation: CARKVSGSRNQPQHF.

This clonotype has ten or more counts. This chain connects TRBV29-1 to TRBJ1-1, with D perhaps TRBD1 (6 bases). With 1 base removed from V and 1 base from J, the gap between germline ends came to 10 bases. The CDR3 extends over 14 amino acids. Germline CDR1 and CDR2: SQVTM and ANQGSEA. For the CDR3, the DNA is TGCAGCGTTGAAGGGGGGCCGGGGAACACTGAAGCTTTCTTT. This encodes CSVEGGPGNTEAFF.

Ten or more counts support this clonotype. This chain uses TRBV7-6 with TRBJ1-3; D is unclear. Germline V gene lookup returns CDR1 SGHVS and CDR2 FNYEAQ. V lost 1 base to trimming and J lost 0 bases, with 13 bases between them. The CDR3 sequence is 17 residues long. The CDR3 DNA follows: TGTGCCAGCAGCTTAGAACTTTGGGGATACTCTGGAAACACCATATATTTT. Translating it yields CASSLELWGYSGNTIYF.

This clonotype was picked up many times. The CDR3 loop reads CASSGQGVWLDYGYTF. DNA for the CDR3: TGTGCCAGCAGTGGACAGGGGGTCTGGCTGGACTATGGCTACACCTTC. The gene calls are TRBV7-9 and TRBJ1-2; 10 nucleotides align to TRBD1. V lost 6 bases to trimming and J lost 3 bases; unmatched junction nucleotides: 10. The CDR3 has 16 amino acids. The germline gives CDR1 SEHNR, CDR2 FQNEAQ (reference sequence).

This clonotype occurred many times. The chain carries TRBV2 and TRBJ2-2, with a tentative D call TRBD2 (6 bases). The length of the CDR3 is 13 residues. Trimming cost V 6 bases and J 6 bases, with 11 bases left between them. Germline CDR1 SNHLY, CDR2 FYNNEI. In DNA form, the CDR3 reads TGTGCCAGCAGCTCACTAGCCCCCGGGGAGCTGTTTTTT. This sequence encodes CASSSLAPGELFF.